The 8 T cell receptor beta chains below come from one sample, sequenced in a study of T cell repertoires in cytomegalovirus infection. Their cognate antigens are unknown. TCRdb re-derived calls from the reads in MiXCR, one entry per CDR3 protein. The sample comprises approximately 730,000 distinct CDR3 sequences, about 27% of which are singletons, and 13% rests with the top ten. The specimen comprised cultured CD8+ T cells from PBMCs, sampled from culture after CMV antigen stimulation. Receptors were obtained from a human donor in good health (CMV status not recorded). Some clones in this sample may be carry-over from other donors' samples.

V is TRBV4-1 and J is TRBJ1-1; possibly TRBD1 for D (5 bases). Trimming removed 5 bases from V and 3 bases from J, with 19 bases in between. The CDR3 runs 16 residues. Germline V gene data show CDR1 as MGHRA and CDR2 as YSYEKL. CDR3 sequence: CASSGEGTLVYTEAFF. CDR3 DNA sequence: TGCGCCAGCAGCGGAGAGGGGACCCTGGTATACACTGAAGCTTTCTTT.

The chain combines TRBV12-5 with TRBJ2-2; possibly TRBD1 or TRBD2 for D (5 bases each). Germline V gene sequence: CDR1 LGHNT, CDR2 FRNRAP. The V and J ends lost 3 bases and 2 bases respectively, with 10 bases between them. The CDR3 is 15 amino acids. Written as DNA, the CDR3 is TGTGCTAGTGGTTTTGGGACGGTAAACACCGGGGAGCTGTTTTTT. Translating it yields CASGFGTVNTGELFF.

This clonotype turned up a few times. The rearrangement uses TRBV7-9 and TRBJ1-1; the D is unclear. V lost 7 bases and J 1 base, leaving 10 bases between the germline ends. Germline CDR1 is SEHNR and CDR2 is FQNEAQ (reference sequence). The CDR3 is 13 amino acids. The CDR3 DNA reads TGTGCCAGCAACCCCGAGGGGAACACTGAAGCTTTCTTT. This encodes CASNPEGNTEAFF.

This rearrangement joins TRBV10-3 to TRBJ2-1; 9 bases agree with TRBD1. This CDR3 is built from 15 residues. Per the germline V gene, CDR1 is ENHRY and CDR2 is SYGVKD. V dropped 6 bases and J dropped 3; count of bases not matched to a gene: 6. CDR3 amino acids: CAIRYRGLIYNEQFF. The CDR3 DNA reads TGTGCCATCAGGTACAGGGGGCTGATCTACAATGAGCAGTTCTTC.

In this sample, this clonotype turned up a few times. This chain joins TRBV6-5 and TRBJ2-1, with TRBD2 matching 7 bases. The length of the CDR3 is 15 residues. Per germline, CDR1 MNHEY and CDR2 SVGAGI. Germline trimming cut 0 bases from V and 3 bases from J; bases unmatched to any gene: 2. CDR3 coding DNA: TGTGCCAGCAGTTACTCTGGGGGGGACTACAATGAGCAGTTCTTC. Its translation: CASSYSGGDYNEQFF.

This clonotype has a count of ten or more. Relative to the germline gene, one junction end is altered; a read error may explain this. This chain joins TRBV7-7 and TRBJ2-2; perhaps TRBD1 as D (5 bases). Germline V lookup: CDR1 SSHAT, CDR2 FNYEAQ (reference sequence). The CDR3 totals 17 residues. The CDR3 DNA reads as TGTGCTAGCACCCCCTCGACAGTGCTGGGTTTAACCGGGGAGCTGTTTTTT. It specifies CASTPSTVLGLTGELFF.

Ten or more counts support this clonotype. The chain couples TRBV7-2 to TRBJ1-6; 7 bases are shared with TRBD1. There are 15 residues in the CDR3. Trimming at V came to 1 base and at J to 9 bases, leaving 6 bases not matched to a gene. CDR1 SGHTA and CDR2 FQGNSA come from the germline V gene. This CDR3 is CASSLVKGQLSPLHF. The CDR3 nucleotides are TGTGCCAGCAGCTTAGTTAAGGGACAGCTTTCACCCCTCCACTTT.

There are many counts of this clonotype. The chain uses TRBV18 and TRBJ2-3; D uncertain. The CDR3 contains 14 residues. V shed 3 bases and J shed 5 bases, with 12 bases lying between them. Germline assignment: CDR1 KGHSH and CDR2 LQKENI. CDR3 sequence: CASSPPGLKDTQYF. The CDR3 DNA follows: TGTGCCAGCTCACCCCCGGGTCTTAAAGATACGCAGTATTTT.